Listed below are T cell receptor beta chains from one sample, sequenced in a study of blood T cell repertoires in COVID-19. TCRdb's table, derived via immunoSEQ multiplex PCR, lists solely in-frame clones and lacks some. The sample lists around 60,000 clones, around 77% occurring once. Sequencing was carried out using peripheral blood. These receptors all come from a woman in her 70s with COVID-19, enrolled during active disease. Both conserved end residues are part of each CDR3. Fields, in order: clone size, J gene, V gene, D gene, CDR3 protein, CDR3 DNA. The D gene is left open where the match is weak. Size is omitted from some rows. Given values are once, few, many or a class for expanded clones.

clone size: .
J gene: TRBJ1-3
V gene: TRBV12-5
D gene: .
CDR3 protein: CASGLGQNSGNTIYF
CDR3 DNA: TGTGCTAGTGGTTTGGGGCAGAACTCTGGAAACACCATATATTTT

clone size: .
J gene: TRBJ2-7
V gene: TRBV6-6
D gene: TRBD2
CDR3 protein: CASSYGTRTYEQYF
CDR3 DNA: TGTGCCAGCAGTTACGGGACTAGAACCTACGAGCAGTACTTC

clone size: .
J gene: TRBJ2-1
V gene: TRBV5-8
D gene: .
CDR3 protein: CASSPWGRGMSYNEQFF
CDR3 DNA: TGTGCCAGCAGCCCCTGGGGCCGGGGGATGTCCTACAATGAGCAGTTCTTC

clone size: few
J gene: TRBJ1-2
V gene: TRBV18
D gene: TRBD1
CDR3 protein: CASSPVRTGGYGYTF
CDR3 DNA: TGTGCCAGCTCACCAGTGAGGACAGGGGGCTATGGCTACACCTTC

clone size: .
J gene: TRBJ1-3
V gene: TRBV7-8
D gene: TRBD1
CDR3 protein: CASSFRDRGPSGNTIYF
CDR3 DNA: TGTGCCAGCAGCTTCCGGGACAGGGGCCCCAGTGGAAACACCATATATTTT

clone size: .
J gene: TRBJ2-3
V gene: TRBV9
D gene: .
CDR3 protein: CASSVEWTSTDTQYF
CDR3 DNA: TGTGCCAGCAGCGTAGAGTGGACTAGCACAGATACGCAGTATTTT

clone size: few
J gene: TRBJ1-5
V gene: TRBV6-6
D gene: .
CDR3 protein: CASSPAPGYSNQPQHF
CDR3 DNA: TGTGCCAGCAGTCCGGCGCCAGGCTATAGCAATCAGCCCCAGCATTTT

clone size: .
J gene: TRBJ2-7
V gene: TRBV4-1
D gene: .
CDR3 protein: CASSQGEQGYEQYF
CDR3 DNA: TGCGCCAGCAGCCAAGGGGAGCAGGGGTACGAGCAGTACTTC

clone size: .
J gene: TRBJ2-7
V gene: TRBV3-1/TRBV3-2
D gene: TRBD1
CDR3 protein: CASSLKGAPYEQYF
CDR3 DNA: TGTGCCAGCAGCCTTAAGGGGGCGCCCTACGAGCAGTACTTC

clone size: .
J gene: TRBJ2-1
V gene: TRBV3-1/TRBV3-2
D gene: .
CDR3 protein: CASRSFYNEQFF
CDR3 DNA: TGTGCCAGCAGGAGCTTCTACAATGAGCAGTTCTTC

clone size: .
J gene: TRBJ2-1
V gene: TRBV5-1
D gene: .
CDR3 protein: CASSLGLGSSYNEQFF
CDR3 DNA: TGCGCCAGCAGCCTCGGACTGGGGAGCTCCTACAATGAGCAGTTCTTC

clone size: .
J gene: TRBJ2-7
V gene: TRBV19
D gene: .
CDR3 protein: CASSTDGRGRGSEQYF
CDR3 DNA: TGTGCCAGTAGTACGGACGGTCGGGGGCGGGGGAGCGAGCAGTACTTC

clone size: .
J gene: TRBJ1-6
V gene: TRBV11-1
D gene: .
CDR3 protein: CASSRGGVRGDSPLHF
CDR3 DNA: TGTGCCAGCAGCCGAGGCGGAGTTCGGGGGGATTCACCCCTCCACTTT

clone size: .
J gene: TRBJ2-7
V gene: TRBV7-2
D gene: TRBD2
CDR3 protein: CASSLAGPSGGVEQYF
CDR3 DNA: TGTGCCAGCAGCTTAGCCGGTCCCAGCGGGGGGGTCGAGCAGTACTTC

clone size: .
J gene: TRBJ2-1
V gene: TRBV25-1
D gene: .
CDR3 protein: CASSEDSLWDEQFF
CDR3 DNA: TGTGCCAGCAGTGAGGACAGTCTCTGGGATGAGCAGTTCTTC

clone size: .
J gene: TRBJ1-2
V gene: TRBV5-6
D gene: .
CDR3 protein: CASSEDSNYGYTF
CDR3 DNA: TGTGCCAGCAGCGAGGACAGTAACTATGGCTACACCTTC

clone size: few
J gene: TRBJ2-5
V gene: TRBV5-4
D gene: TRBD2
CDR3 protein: CASRSGSGGRQETQYF
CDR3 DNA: TGTGCCAGCAGATCGGGTAGCGGGGGCCGCCAAGAGACCCAGTACTTC

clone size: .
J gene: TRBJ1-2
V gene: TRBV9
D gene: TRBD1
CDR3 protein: CASSDTTGGVSGYTF
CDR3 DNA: TGTGCCAGCAGCGACACGACAGGGGGCGTTTCTGGCTACACCTTC

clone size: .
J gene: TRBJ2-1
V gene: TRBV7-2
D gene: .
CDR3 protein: CASSPRQKSYNEQFF
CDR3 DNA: TGTGCCAGCAGCCCAAGACAGAAATCCTACAATGAGCAGTTCTTC

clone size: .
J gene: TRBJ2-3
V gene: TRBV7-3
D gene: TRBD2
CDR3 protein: CASSLTRREGTDTQYF
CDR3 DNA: TGTGCCAGCAGCTTAACTCGGCGGGAGGGCACAGATACGCAGTATTTT

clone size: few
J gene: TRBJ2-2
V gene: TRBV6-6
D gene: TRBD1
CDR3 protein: CASRSGQLTGELFF
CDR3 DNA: TGTGCCAGCAGGTCGGGACAGTTGACCGGGGAGCTGTTTTTT